The rows below give T cell receptor beta chains drawn from one sample of a study of blood T cells in healthy people across ages. Each CDR3 protein is one row after TCRdb ran MiXCR on the 5' RACE reads. Of roughly 1,700,000 distinct CDR3 sequences listed, approximately 30% were seen once; the top ten hold over 7%. The specimen sequenced was blood. The receptors here all came from a woman younger than 45 in good health. CDR3s include the opening cysteine and the closing phenylalanine or tryptophan. Each record gives: clone size, D gene, V gene, J gene, CDR3 protein, CDR3 DNA. D genes are given only for firm matches. Clone sizes are given selectively: once, few, many, or a class where the clone is expanded.

many,NA,TRBV20-1,TRBJ2-5,CSASIQGGETQYF,TGCAGTGCTAGCATACAGGGGGGGGAGACCCAGTACTTC
few,TRBD2,TRBV11-3,TRBJ2-1,CASSLSGRVYNEQFF,TGTGCCAGCAGCTTAAGCGGGAGAGTGTACAATGAGCAGTTCTTC
many,TRBD2,TRBV6-1,TRBJ2-5,CASRTSGGTQETQYF,TGTGCCAGCAGGACTAGCGGGGGGACGCAAGAGACCCAGTACTTC
NA,TRBD2,TRBV5-6,TRBJ2-1,CASSLSGTSGSGDEQFF,TGTGCCAGCAGCTTGTCAGGGACTAGCGGGAGTGGAGATGAGCAGTTCTTC
few,TRBD2,TRBV7-2,TRBJ2-3,CASSSVLAGDTQYF,TGTGCCAGCAGCTCAGTCCTAGCGGGGGATACGCAGTATTTT
NA,NA,TRBV27,TRBJ1-4,CASSSSLGASNEKLFF,TGTGCCAGCAGTTCTAGTTTGGGGGCTTCAAATGAAAAACTGTTTTTT
NA,NA,TRBV5-1,TRBJ2-7,CASSSRINYEQYF,TGCGCCAGCAGCTCGCGCATCAACTACGAGCAGTACTTC
few,TRBD2,TRBV30,TRBJ2-1,CAWSGPGLAYEQFF,TGTGCCTGGAGTGGACCGGGACTAGCCTATGAGCAGTTCTTC
many,NA,TRBV7-9,TRBJ2-5,CASSWDLPVEQYF,TGTGCCAGCAGCTGGGACCTTCCAGTAGAGCAGTACTTC
NA,NA,TRBV10-3,TRBJ2-3,CATRDDKSTDTQYF,TGTGCCACCCGGGACGACAAAAGCACAGATACGCAGTATTTT
NA,NA,TRBV20-1,TRBJ2-1,CSARVSPSSYNEQFF,TGCAGTGCTAGAGTGTCCCCAAGCTCCTACAATGAGCAGTTCTTC
few,NA,TRBV7-2,TRBJ2-6,CASSRQIGSGANVLTF,TGTGCCAGCAGCCGACAGATTGGGTCTGGGGCCAACGTCCTGACTTTC
once,TRBD2,TRBV2,TRBJ2-7,CASSDEVGRVHEQYF,TGTGCCAGCAGTGACGAAGTCGGGAGGGTCCACGAGCAGTACTTC
NA,NA,TRBV7-2,TRBJ2-7,CASSLDPSGWREQYF,TGTGCCAGCAGCTTAGACCCGAGTGGATGGCGCGAGCAGTACTTC
few,TRBD2,TRBV11-2,TRBJ2-7,CASSLGLAGRGQYF,TGTGCCAGCAGCTTAGGGCTAGCGGGAAGAGGGCAGTACTTC
many,NA,TRBV20-1,TRBJ2-3,CSARDSRQPSTDTQYF,TGCAGTGCTAGAGATTCACGGCAACCCAGCACAGATACGCAGTATTTT
few,NA,TRBV7-2,TRBJ2-1,CASSSGPAGNEQFF,TGTGCCAGCAGCTCCGGACCCGCCGGGAATGAGCAGTTCTTC
few,NA,TRBV29-1,TRBJ1-4,CSVEPENEKLFF,TGCAGCGTTGAGCCCGAAAATGAAAAACTGTTTTTT
NA,TRBD1,TRBV7-9,TRBJ1-2,CASSLGDRRANGYTF,TGTGCCAGCAGCCTGGGGGACAGAAGAGCCAATGGCTACACCTTC
many,NA,TRBV6-2/TRBV6-3,TRBJ1-2,CASSERGRSYGYTF,TGTGCCAGCAGTGAACGGGGCCGAAGCTATGGCTACACCTTC
few,TRBD2,TRBV4-2,TRBJ2-5,CASSQEATSGETQYF,TGTGCCAGCAGCCAAGAGGCGACTAGCGGGGAGACCCAGTACTTC
NA,NA,TRBV20-1,TRBJ2-4,CSAKGDELAKNIQYF,TGCAGTGCCAAGGGGGACGAACTAGCCAAAAACATTCAGTACTTC
few,TRBD2,TRBV20-1,TRBJ2-7,CSARDLVVAGVHEQYF,TGCAGTGCTAGAGATCTGGTAGTAGCGGGAGTCCACGAGCAGTACTTC
NA,NA,TRBV2,TRBJ1-6,CASSETEGLGSPLHF,TGTGCCAGCAGTGAGACGGAGGGGTTGGGCTCACCCCTCCACTTT
many,NA,TRBV29-1,TRBJ2-1,CSVEAGVNEQFF,TGCAGCGTTGAAGCAGGGGTCAATGAGCAGTTCTTC
NA,NA,TRBV7-2,TRBJ1-2,CASSLARFGYTF,TGTGCCAGCAGCTTAGCCAGGTTTGGCTACACCTTC
many,NA,TRBV5-1,TRBJ2-7,CASTFWDENPTSSYEQYF,TGCGCCAGCACATTCTGGGACGAAAACCCTACGAGCTCCTACGAGCAGTACTTC
NA,NA,TRBV4-3,TRBJ2-1,CASSPLGANWDEQFF,TGCGCCAGCAGCCCGCTTGGAGCTAATTGGGATGAGCAGTTCTTC
few,NA,TRBV2,TRBJ1-4,CASSALYAREGGEKLFF,TGTGCCAGCAGTGCCCTATATGCCCGTGAGGGGGGTGAAAAACTGTTTTTT
NA,NA,TRBV5-1,TRBJ1-3,CASSLDSNGYTIYF,TGCGCCAGCAGCTTGGACTCGAACGGGTACACCATATATTTT
few,NA,TRBV20-1,TRBJ1-5,CSARRGDNQPQHF,TGCAGTGCTAGAAGAGGGGATAATCAGCCCCAGCATTTT
NA,TRBD2,TRBV3-1,TRBJ2-3,CASSQVPLAGSTDTQYF,TGTGCCAGCAGCCAAGTTCCCCTAGCGGGGAGCACAGATACGCAGTATTTT
NA,NA,TRBV2,TRBJ2-4,CASRRVNIQYF,TGTGCCAGCAGGAGGGTAAACATTCAGTACTTC
NA,TRBD2,TRBV6-6,TRBJ2-7,CASSYSAQGREGEQYF,TGTGCCAGCAGTTACTCTGCCCAGGGCAGGGAGGGCGAGCAGTACTTC
NA,NA,TRBV7-2,TRBJ2-1,CASSAVSGGHNEQFF,TGTGCCAGCAGCGCTGTGTCCGGGGGGCACAATGAGCAGTTCTTC
NA,NA,TRBV20-1,TRBJ2-1,CSAGGTPRRGNNEQFF,TGCAGTGCTGGAGGGACTCCCCGGCGAGGGAACAATGAGCAGTTCTTC
NA,NA,TRBV11-2,TRBJ2-7,CASSLDPRARRSYEQYF,TGTGCCAGCAGCTTAGACCCAAGGGCTAGACGGTCCTACGAGCAGTACTTC
NA,NA,TRBV2,TRBJ1-5,CASSDDSPRGQPQHF,TGTGCCAGCAGTGACGACAGCCCCAGGGGTCAGCCCCAGCATTTT
NA,NA,TRBV7-9,TRBJ2-3,CASSLVVQEEAYF,TGTGCCAGCAGCTTAGTTGTCCAGGAGGAAGCGTATTTT
NA,TRBD2,TRBV7-9,TRBJ2-1,CASSSPGLVGHEQFF,TGTGCCAGCAGCTCGCCGGGACTAGTGGGGCATGAGCAGTTCTTC
NA,NA,TRBV29-1,TRBJ2-4,CSVHTLAKNIQYF,TGCAGCGTACATACTCTAGCCAAAAACATTCAGTACTTC
few,NA,TRBV27,TRBJ1-6,CASSFLGNSPLHF,TGTGCCAGCAGTTTTCTTGGGAATTCACCCCTCCACTTT
NA,TRBD1,TRBV11-1,TRBJ2-6,CASSPGTAKLSGANVLTF,TGTGCCAGCAGCCCAGGGACAGCCAAGCTTTCTGGGGCCAACGTCCTGACTTTC
many,NA,TRBV15,TRBJ2-5,CATSSNGQIQETQYF,TGTGCCACCAGCAGTAACGGACAGATCCAAGAGACCCAGTACTTC
few,NA,TRBV7-9,TRBJ1-4,CASRHGTTNEKLFF,TGTGCCAGCAGGCACGGGACAACTAATGAAAAACTGTTTTTT
NA,NA,TRBV24-1,TRBJ2-1,CATSDPGARSPFNEQFF,TGTGCCACCAGTGACCCGGGAGCACGATCGCCTTTCAATGAGCAGTTCTTC
NA,NA,TRBV20-1,TRBJ2-3,CSPIGVSADTQYF,TGCAGTCCCATCGGGGTTAGCGCGGATACGCAGTATTTT